This is a list of T cell receptor beta chains from one sample in a study of blood T cell repertoires in COVID-19. TCRdb's table, derived via immunoSEQ multiplex PCR, lists solely in-frame clones and lacks some. The table lists more than 95,000 clones, around 80% of them singletons. Input material: peripheral blood. All receptors come from a man aged 35 to 55 with active or convalescent COVID-19. Each CDR3 is given with its conserved first and last residue. D genes are given only for firm matches. For some rows the clone size is stated as once, few or many, or as a class when expanded; others skip it.

>TRBD1|TRBJ1-1|-|TRBV6-5
CASGTGWDTEAFF
>TRBD2|TRBJ2-1|-|TRBV6-2/TRBV6-3
CASSLLAGGRSSYNEQFF
>TRBD1|TRBJ2-3|-|TRBV28
CASTRDSVSTDTQYF
>TRBD1|TRBJ1-4|-|TRBV12-3/TRBV12-4
CASSLKGAEKLFF
>-|TRBJ2-2|few|TRBV29-1
CSAAAGRNTGELFF
>-|TRBJ1-1|few|TRBV11-2
CASSLERFAEAFF
>-|TRBJ2-1|few|TRBV24-1
CATSDFRGEQFF
>-|TRBJ1-2|-|TRBV12-3/TRBV12-4
CASSTTVNYGYTF
>-|TRBJ2-1|-|TRBV6-5
CASREMTVAEQFF
>TRBD2|TRBJ2-3|-|TRBV9
CASSVGASGSDTQYF
>TRBD1|TRBJ1-4|-|TRBV9
CASSEGASANEKLFF
>-|TRBJ2-7|-|TRBV4-1
CASSQEGSSYEQYF
>-|TRBJ1-2|-|TRBV27
CASSFGGSNYGYTF
>TRBD1|TRBJ1-3|-|TRBV29-1
CSVEGGQGDTIYF
>-|TRBJ2-7|-|TRBV19
CASSSTASYEQYF
>-|TRBJ2-3|-|TRBV3-1/TRBV3-2
CASSQLSTDTQYF
>-|TRBJ2-1|few|TRBV9
CASSAMDSRNEQFF
>-|TRBJ2-5|-|TRBV6-5
CASTTGEETQYF
>-|TRBJ2-1|-|TRBV10-3
CAITGSPYNEQFF
>TRBD1|TRBJ2-5|-|TRBV6-1
CASSDYGQVGETQYF